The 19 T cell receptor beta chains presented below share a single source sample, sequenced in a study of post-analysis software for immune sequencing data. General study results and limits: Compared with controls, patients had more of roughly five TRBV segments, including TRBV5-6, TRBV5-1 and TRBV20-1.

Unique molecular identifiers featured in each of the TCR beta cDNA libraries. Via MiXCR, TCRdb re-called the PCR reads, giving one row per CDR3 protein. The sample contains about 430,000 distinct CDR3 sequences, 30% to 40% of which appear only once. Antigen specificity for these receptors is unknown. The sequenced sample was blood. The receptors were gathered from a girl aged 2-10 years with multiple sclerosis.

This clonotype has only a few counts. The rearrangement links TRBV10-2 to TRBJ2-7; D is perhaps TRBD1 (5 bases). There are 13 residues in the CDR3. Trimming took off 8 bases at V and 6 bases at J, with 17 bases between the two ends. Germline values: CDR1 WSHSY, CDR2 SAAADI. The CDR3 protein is CASGAVRVGEQYF. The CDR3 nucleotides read TGCGCCAGCGGGGCCGTACGGGTGGGCGAGCAGTACTTC.

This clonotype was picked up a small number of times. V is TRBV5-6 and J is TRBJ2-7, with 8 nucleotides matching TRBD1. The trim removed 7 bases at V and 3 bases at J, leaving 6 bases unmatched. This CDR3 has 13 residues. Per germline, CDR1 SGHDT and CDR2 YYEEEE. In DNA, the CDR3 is TGTGCCAGCGGAGGACAGGGATACTACGAGCAGTACTTC. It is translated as CASGGQGYYEQYF.

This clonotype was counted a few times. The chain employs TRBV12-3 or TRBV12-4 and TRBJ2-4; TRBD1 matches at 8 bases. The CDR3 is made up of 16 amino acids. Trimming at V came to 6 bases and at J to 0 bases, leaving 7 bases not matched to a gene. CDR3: CASSPGQVVAKNIQYF. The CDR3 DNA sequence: TGTGCCAGCAGCCCGGGACAGGTGGTAGCCAAAAACATTCAGTACTTC.

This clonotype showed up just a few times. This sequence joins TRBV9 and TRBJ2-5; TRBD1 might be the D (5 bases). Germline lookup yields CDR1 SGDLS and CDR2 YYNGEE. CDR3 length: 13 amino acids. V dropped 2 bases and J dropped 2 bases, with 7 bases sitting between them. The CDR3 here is CASSVDIQETQYF. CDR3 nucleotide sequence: TGTGCCAGCAGCGTGGACATACAAGAGACCCAGTACTTC.

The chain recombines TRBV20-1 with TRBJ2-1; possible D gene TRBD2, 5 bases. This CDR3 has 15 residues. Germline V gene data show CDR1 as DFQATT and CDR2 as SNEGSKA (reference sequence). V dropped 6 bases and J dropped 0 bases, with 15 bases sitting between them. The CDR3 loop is CSAEGESVSYNEQFF. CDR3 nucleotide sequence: TGCAGTGCCGAGGGAGAGTCCGTCTCCTACAATGAGCAGTTCTTC.

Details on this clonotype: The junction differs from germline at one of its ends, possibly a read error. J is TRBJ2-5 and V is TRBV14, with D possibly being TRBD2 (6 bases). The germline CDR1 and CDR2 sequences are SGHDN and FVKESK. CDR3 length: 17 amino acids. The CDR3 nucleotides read TGTGCCAGCAGTCAAGACCCACAGGAGGGAAACCAAGAGACCCAGTACTTC. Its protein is CASSQDPQEGNQETQYF.

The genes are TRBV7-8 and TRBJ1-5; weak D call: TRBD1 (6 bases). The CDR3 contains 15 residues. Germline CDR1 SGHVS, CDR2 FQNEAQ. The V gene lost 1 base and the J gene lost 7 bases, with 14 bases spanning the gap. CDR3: CASSLGPTGPQPQHF. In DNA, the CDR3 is TGTGCCAGCAGCTTAGGACCTACAGGGCCCCAGCCCCAGCATTTT. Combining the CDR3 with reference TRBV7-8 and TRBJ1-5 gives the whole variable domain GAGVSQSPRYKVAKRGQDVALRCDPISGHVSLFWYQQALGQGPEFLTYFQNEAQLDKSGLPSDRFFAERPEGSVSTLKIQRTQQEDSAVYLCASSLGPTGPQPQHFGDGTRLSIL.

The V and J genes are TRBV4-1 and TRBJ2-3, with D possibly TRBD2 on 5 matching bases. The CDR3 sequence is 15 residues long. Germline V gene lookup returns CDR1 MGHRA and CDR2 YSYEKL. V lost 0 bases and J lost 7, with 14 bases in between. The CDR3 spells CASSQDFYRGNTQYF. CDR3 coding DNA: TGCGCCAGCAGCCAAGATTTTTACCGGGGAAATACGCAGTATTTT.

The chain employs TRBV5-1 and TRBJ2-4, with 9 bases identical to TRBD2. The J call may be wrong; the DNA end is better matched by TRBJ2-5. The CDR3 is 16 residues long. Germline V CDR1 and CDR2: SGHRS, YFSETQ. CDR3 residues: CASSLVGAGGGETQYF. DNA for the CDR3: TGCGCCAGCAGCTTGGTAGGAGCGGGGGGCGGGGAGACCCAGTACTTC.

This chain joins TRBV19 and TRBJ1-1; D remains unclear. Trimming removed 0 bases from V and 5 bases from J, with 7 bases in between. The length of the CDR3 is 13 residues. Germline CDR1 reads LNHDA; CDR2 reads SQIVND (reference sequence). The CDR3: CASSIEFQTEAFF. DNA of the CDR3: TGTGCCAGTAGTATAGAGTTCCAGACTGAAGCTTTCTTT.

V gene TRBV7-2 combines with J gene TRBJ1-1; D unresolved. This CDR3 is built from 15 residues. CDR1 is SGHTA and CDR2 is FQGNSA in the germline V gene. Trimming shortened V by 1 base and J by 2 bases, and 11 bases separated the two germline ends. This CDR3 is CASSLVRTENTEAFF. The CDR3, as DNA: TGTGCCAGCAGCTTAGTTCGGACGGAAAACACTGAAGCTTTCTTT.

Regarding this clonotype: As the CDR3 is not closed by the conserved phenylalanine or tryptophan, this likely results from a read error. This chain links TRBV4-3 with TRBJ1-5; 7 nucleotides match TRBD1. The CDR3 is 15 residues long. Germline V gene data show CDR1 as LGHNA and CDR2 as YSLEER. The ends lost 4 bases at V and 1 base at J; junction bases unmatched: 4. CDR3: CASSRSRGSNQPQHC. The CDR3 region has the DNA TGCGCCAGCAGCCGGTCCAGGGGGAGCAATCAGCCCCAGCATTGT.

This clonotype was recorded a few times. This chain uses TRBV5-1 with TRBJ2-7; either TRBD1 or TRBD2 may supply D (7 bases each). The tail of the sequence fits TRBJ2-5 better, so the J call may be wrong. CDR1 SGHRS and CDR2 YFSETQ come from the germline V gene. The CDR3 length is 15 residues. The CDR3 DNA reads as TGCGCCAGCAGCCACTATAGACAGGGAGGGGAGACCCAGTACTTC. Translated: CASSHYRQGGETQYF.

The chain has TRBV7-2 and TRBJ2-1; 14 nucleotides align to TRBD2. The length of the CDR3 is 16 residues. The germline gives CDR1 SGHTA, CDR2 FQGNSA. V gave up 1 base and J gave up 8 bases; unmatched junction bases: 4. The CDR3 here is CASSLGGLAGEYEQFF. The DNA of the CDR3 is TGTGCCAGCAGCTTAGGGGGACTAGCGGGAGAGTATGAGCAGTTCTTC. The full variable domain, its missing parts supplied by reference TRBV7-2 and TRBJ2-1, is GAGVSQSPSNKVTEKGKDVELRCDPISGHTALYWYRQSLGQGLEFLIYFQGNSAPDKSGLPSDRFSAERTGGSVSTLTIQRTQQEDSAVYLCASSLGGLAGEYEQFFGPGTRLTVL.

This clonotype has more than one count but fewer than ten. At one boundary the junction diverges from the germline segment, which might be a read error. CDR3 amino acids: CATSREPGGDEQFF. The CDR3 bases are TGTGCCACCAGCCGAGAGCCAGGGGGCGATGAGCAGTTCTTC. The rearrangement links TRBV15 to TRBJ2-1, with 8 bases matching TRBD1. CDR1 LNHNV and CDR2 YYDKDF come from the germline V gene (reference sequence). This CDR3 has 14 residues.

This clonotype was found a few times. CDR3 coding DNA: TGCGCCAGCAGCTTGGTCGGGACAGGGGACTATGAGCAGTTCTTC. Translation gives CASSLVGTGDYEQFF. The chain has TRBV5-1 and TRBJ2-1, with TRBD1 matching 10 bases. The CDR3 spans 15 residues. V shed 0 bases, J shed 8 bases, and the junction held 5 bases outside the gene matches. Germline-derived CDR1 and CDR2 are SGHRS and YFSETQ.

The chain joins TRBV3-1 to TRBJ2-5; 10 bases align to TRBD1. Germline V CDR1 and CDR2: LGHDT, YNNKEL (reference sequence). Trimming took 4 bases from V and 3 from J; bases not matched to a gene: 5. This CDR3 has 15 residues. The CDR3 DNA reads TGTGCCAGCAGCCCCCGGACAGGGGGAGAAGAGACCCAGTACTTC. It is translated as CASSPRTGGEETQYF.

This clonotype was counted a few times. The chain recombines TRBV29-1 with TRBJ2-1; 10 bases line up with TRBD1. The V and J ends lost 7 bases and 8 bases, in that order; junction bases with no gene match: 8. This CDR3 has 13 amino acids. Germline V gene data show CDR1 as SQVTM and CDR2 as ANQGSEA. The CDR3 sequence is CSETGQGSHEQFF. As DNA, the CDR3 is TGCAGCGAGACGGGACAGGGGAGCCATGAGCAGTTCTTC.

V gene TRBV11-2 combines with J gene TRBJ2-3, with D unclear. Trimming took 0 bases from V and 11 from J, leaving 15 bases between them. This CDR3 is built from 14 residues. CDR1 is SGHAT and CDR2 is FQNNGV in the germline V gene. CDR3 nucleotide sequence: TGTGCCAGCAGCTTAGATACGGAAGGATCTATGCAGTATTTT. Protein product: CASSLDTEGSMQYF.